The next 13 T cell receptor beta chains were all read from a single sample in a study of blood T cell repertoires in COVID-19. TCRdb keeps only in-frame clones here, not all; method: immunoSEQ multiplex PCR. The sample has 200,000 to 250,000 clones, 80% to 90% seen once. Sequencing used peripheral blood. The receptors shown here come from a man aged 30 to 39 with COVID-19, enrolled during active disease.

The chain couples TRBV7-2 to TRBJ1-5; perhaps TRBD1 as D (6 bases). This CDR3 is 15 amino acids long. The V end lost 5 bases, the J end lost 3 bases, and 14 bases lay between the germline ends. Germline lookup yields CDR1 SGHTA and CDR2 FQGNSA. Here the CDR3 reads CASSVQGPTNQPQHF. The CDR3 DNA reads as TGTGCCAGCAGCGTACAGGGCCCGACCAATCAGCCCCAGCATTTT.

The chain couples TRBV7-3 to TRBJ1-1, with a weak D call TRBD1 (6 bases). Trimming left V 1 base short and J 4 bases short, with 10 bases between. Germline CDR1 reads SGHTA; CDR2 reads FQGTGA. The CDR3 spans 14 residues. The CDR3 sequence is CASSLNPGVTEAFF. CDR3 nucleotide sequence: TGTGCCAGCAGCTTAAACCCAGGGGTCACTGAAGCTTTCTTT.

On this clone itself: Other DNA sequences from this sample encode an identical CDR3 as well. The rearrangement links TRBV6-4 to TRBJ2-1; the D gene is possibly TRBD1 (5 bases). From germline, CDR1 is MRHNA and CDR2 SNTAGT. Deletions cut 0 bases from V and 1 base from J, with 7 bases between. The CDR3 sequence is 15 residues long. The CDR3 protein is CASSDSAGSYNEQFF. CDR3 in DNA: TGTGCCAGCAGTGACTCAGCAGGGTCCTACAATGAGCAGTTCTTC.

V gene TRBV18 combines with J gene TRBJ1-2; 9 bases are shared with TRBD1. The CDR3 totals 13 residues. Germline CDR1 reads KGHSH; CDR2 reads LQKENI. J lost 4 bases, V lost 5 bases, and 2 bases had no gene match. The CDR3 DNA is TGTGCCAGCTCAGGGACAGGGCTCTATGGCTACACCTTC. This sequence encodes CASSGTGLYGYTF.

This chain uses TRBV7-2 with TRBJ2-7; 8 positions match TRBD1. This CDR3 is built from 15 residues. Germline CDR1 SGHTA, CDR2 FQGNSA. V lost 7 bases and J lost 0; bases outside the gene matches: 8. CDR3 sequence (DNA): TGTGCCAGCACCCGGACAGGGTCGTTCTCCTACGAGCAGTACTTC. Residues: CASTRTGSFSYEQYF. The full variable domain, completed using reference TRBV7-2 and TRBJ2-7, is GAGVSQSPSNKVTEKGKDVELRCDPISGHTALYWYRQSLGQGLEFLIYFQGNSAPDKSGLPSDRFSAERTGGSVSTLTIQRTQQEDSAVYLCASTRTGSFSYEQYFGPGTRLTVT.

This chain uses TRBV5-6 with TRBJ2-1; 10 bases map to TRBD1. This CDR3 contains 12 residues. The V gene's germline CDR1 is SGHDT and CDR2 YYEEEE. V lost 3 bases to trimming and J lost 14 bases; unmatched junction nucleotides: 5. Here the CDR3 DNA reads TGTGCCAGCAGCTCGACAGGGGGCGTTAAGTTCTTC. Its translation: CASSSTGGVKFF.

The gene calls are TRBV9 and TRBJ2-1; the match to TRBD1 covers 7 bases. The germline gives CDR1 SGDLS, CDR2 YYNGEE. The length of the CDR3 is 14 residues. J lost 5 bases, V lost 3 bases, and 5 bases had no gene match. The chain's CDR3 is CASSAQTGNNEQFF. DNA of the CDR3: TGTGCCAGCAGCGCCCAGACAGGGAACAATGAGCAGTTCTTC. Full variable domain (rest looked up from reference TRBV9 and TRBJ2-1): DSGVTQTPKHLITATGQRVTLRCSPRSGDLSVYWYQQSLDQGLQFLIQYYNGEERAKGNILERFSAQQFPDLHSELNLSSLELGDSALYFCASSAQTGNNEQFFGPGTRLTVL.

The V gene is TRBV29-1, the J gene TRBJ2-1, with TRBD1 matching over 8 bases. This CDR3 has 12 residues. Trimming removed 8 bases from V and 5 bases from J; junction bases left unmatched: 5. Germline assignment: CDR1 SQVTM and CDR2 ANQGSEA. DNA for the CDR3: TGCAGCTCCAGGACAGGGCACAATGAGCAGTTCTTC. Translating it yields CSSRTGHNEQFF.

The J gene is TRBJ1-2, the V gene TRBV4-3; 9 bases match TRBD1. The CDR3 sequence is 19 residues long. In germline, CDR1 is LGHNA, CDR2 YSLEER. V lost 1 base to trimming and J lost 2 bases; unmatched junction nucleotides: 14. The CDR3 protein is CASSQVLVGQGTVNYGYTF. As DNA, the CDR3 is TGCGCCAGCAGCCAAGTACTTGTGGGACAGGGAACAGTGAACTATGGCTACACCTTC.

This chain links TRBV5-4 with TRBJ1-1; 8 bases fit TRBD1. The germline gives CDR1 SGHNT, CDR2 YYREEE (reference sequence). Germline trimming cut 1 base from V and 0 bases from J; bases unmatched to any gene: 8. The CDR3 is 17 residues long. This chain's CDR3 is CASSLPVGQAMNTEAFF. DNA for the CDR3: TGTGCCAGCAGCTTGCCGGTGGGACAGGCTATGAACACTGAAGCTTTCTTT.

The gene calls are TRBV6-5 and TRBJ1-3, with 8 bases that match TRBD1. The CDR3 covers 16 residues. The ends lost 0 bases at V and 4 bases at J; junction bases unmatched: 5. Germline CDR1 MNHEY, CDR2 SVGAGI. The CDR3 region has the DNA TGTGCCAGCAGTTACTCCGGGACAGGAGCCGGAAACACCATATATTTT. Translated, it gives CASSYSGTGAGNTIYF.

The chain has TRBV4-2 and TRBJ1-1; D unclear. V was shortened by 1 base and J by 7 bases, with 19 bases between the two germline ends. From germline, CDR1 is LGHNA and CDR2 YNFKEQ. The CDR3 is 16 residues long. The DNA for the CDR3 is TGTGCCAGCAGCCAAGCTGGCAGAAGCGGGAGTAGTGAAGCTTTCTTT. Translated, it gives CASSQAGRSGSSEAFF.

CDR3 in amino acids: CASSLRTENSPLHF. The CDR3 DNA reads as TGTGCCAGCAGCTTACGGACAGAGAATTCACCCCTCCACTTT. The chain recombines TRBV7-9 with TRBJ1-6; weak D call: TRBD1 (6 bases). Trimming stripped 2 bases from V and 7 bases from J, with 9 bases between. The CDR3 sequence is 14 residues long. The germline gives CDR1 SEHNR, CDR2 FQNEAQ (reference sequence).